These 3 T cell receptor beta chains were all obtained from the same sample, sequenced in a study of cytotoxic CD8 clonotypes in ibrutinib-treated CLL (TCRdb year 2021). Library preparation was by the immunoSEQ multiplex PCR assay. This is the immuneACCESS table as TCRdb keeps it, with only in-frame sequences that have V and J called. A part of the clones is gone; compared with another copy, unresolved V genes explain less than half, and the rest is unexplained. This sample is represented by roughly 30,000 clones; approximately 80% of them were singletons. Jointly, the top ten make up 45% to 65% of the sample. The material was PBMCs, obtained after 36 months of ibrutinib treatment. The origin of the receptors is a human donor with chronic lymphocytic leukemia.

The rearrangement joins TRBV7-9 to TRBJ2-1; 9 bases agree with TRBD2. The CDR3 has 16 residues. J lost 8 bases, V lost 1 base, and 9 bases had no gene match. The germline gives CDR1 SEHNR, CDR2 FQNEAQ (reference sequence). CDR3 region: CASSLGERGAWDEQFF. CDR3 bases: TGTGCCAGCAGCTTAGGGGAGCGGGGGGCTTGGGATGAGCAGTTCTTC.

This CDR3 reads CASSPPGQQNTGELFF. In DNA, the CDR3 is TGTGCCAGCTCGCCGCCGGGACAGCAGAACACCGGGGAGCTGTTTTTT. This rearrangement joins TRBV18 to TRBJ2-2, with 7 bases identical to TRBD1. CDR1 and CDR2 (germline): KGHSH, LQKENI. V lost 6 bases and J lost 1; bases outside the gene matches: 8. The CDR3 runs to 16 residues.

V gene TRBV14 combines with J gene TRBJ2-7, with D uncertain. V shed 3 bases and J shed 1 base, with 10 bases lying between them. Germline CDR1 reads SGHDN; CDR2 reads FVKESK. CDR3 length equals 14 residues. The CDR3 here is CASSHPARSYEQYF. In nucleotides, the CDR3 is TGTGCCAGCAGCCACCCAGCGAGATCCTACGAGCAGTACTTC.